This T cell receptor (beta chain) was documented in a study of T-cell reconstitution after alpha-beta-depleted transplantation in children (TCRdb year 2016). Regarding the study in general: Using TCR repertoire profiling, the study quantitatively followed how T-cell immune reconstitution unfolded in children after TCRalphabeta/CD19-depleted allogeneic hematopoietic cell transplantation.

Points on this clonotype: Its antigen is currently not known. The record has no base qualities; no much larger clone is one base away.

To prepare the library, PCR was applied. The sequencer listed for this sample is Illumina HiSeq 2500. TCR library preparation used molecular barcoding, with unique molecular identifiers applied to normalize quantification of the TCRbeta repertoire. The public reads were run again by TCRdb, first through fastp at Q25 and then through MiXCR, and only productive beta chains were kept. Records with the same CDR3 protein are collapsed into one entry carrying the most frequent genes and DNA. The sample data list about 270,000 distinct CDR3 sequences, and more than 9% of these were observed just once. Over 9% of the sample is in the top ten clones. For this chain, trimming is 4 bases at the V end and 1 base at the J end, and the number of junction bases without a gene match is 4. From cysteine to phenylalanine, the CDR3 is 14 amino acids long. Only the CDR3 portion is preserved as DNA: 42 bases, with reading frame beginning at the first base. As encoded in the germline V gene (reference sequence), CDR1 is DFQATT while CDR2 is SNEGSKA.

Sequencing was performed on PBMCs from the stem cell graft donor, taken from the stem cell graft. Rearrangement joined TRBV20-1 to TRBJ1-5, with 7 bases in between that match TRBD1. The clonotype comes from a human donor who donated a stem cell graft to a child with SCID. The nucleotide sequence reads TGCAGTGCTAAGCCGGGACAGAGCAATCAGCCCCAGCATTTT. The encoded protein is CSAKPGQSNQPQHF.